Each of the 16 T cell receptor beta chains below was sequenced from the same sample in a study of a mutant IDH1 vaccine in newly diagnosed glioma. The antigens these receptors bind are not known. Sample time point: week 35, safety follow-up. Each dose of the vaccine consisted of 300 ug of mutant IDH1 20-mer peptide, with topical imiquimod. The repertoire was sequenced with immunoSEQ multiplex PCR; TCRdb's copy has only in-frame clones and lacks some. The sample lists tens of thousands of clones, roughly 74% seen once, with around 4.5% in the top ten. The sample here was PBMCs, taken from a glioma patient whose treatment included an IDH1 peptide vaccine. Receptors originate from a man aged 45-60 years with glioma.

The CDR3 reads CASTVGTSGNTGELFF. CDR3 DNA: TGTGCCAGCACTGTAGGGACTAGCGGTAACACCGGGGAGCTGTTTTTT. The chain is built from TRBV9 and TRBJ2-2; TRBD2 aligns across 11 bases. The J segment lost 2 bases and the V segment lost 6 bases, leaving 6 bases of the junction unmatched. There are 16 residues in the CDR3. The V gene's germline CDR1 is SGDLS and CDR2 YYNGEE.

V and J are TRBV5-1 and TRBJ2-1; 9 nucleotides line up with TRBD2. V shed 2 bases and J 4 bases; nucleotides not matched to a gene: 10. This CDR3 comprises 17 residues. CDR1 and CDR2 from the germline V gene are SGHRS and YFSETQ. The CDR3 loop is CASSFGSGGRYYNEQFF. In DNA, the CDR3 is TGCGCCAGCAGCTTTGGTAGCGGGGGCCGTTATTACAATGAGCAGTTCTTC. Variable domain in full (rest from reference TRBV5-1 and TRBJ2-1): KAGVTQTPRYLIKTRGQQVTLSCSPISGHRSVSWYQQTPGQGLQFLFEYFSETQRNKGNFPGRFSGRQFSNSRSEMNVSTLELGDSALYLCASSFGSGGRYYNEQFFGPGTRLTVL.

The CDR3 loop is CASSLGDFGYTF. The CDR3 DNA is TGTGCCAGCAGTTTAGGAGATTTCGGCTACACCTTC. This chain links TRBV28 with TRBJ1-2; no clear D gene. Germline loops: CDR1 MDHEN, CDR2 SYDVKM. The CDR3 covers 12 residues. V was shortened by 2 bases and J by 8 bases, with 9 bases between the two germline ends.

The V call is TRBV6-5, the J call TRBJ2-7; D may be TRBD1 (5 bases). Trimming left V 2 bases short and J 3 bases short, with 14 bases between. Germline V gene data show CDR1 as MNHEY and CDR2 as SVGAGI. The CDR3 is made up of 15 amino acids. The chain's CDR3 is CASSYGAAGNYEQYF. Written as DNA, the CDR3 is TGTGCCAGCAGTTACGGGGCAGCAGGAAACTACGAGCAGTACTTC.

In this sample, this clone turned up once. The chain combines TRBV18 with TRBJ1-4, with D unresolved. The CDR3 extends over 16 amino acids. The ends were cut back, 2 bases at V and 0 bases at J, with 10 bases in the middle. From germline, CDR1 is KGHSH and CDR2 LQKENI. CDR3 in amino acids: CASSPTRDATNEKLFF. The CDR3 DNA is TGTGCCAGCTCACCAACAAGGGATGCAACTAATGAAAAACTGTTTTTT.

The chain combines TRBV6-7 with TRBJ1-2; D ambiguous. TRBV6-7 carries the ORF label, with uncertain function. The CDR3 is made up of 15 amino acids. V lost 1 base and J lost 2, with 11 bases in between. CDR3: CASSYLRTGNYGYTF. The CDR3 DNA follows: TGTGCCAGCAGTTACTTAAGGACGGGCAACTATGGCTACACCTTC.

This sequence joins TRBV9 and TRBJ1-2, with D tentatively TRBD1 (6 bases). Germline CDR1 reads SGDLS; CDR2 reads YYNGEE. Trimming shortened V by 1 base and J by 8 bases, and 12 bases separated the two germline ends. The CDR3 contains 13 residues. Written as DNA, the CDR3 is TGTGCCAGCAGCGTATTGACAGGTCTCGGCTACACCTTC. Its protein is CASSVLTGLGYTF.

The CDR3 DNA sequence: TGTGCCATCAACCGGGACAGTTCCTACGAGCAGTACTTC. It is translated as CAINRDSSYEQYF. The chain has TRBV10-3 and TRBJ2-7; the match to TRBD1 covers 7 bases. J gave up 1 base and V 7 bases, and 4 bases lay outside the gene matches. This CDR3 comprises 13 residues. Germline loops: CDR1 ENHRY, CDR2 SYGVKD.

The chain has TRBV18 and TRBJ1-2; no reliable D call. The CDR3 is 15 amino acids. Per the germline V gene, CDR1 is KGHSH and CDR2 is LQKENI. Trimming cost V 0 bases and J 4 bases, with 12 bases left between them. The CDR3 sequence is CASSPPSAISYGYTF. The DNA of the CDR3 is TGTGCCAGCTCACCACCGTCGGCGATATCCTATGGCTACACCTTC.

V gene TRBV5-4 combines with J gene TRBJ1-1, with TRBD1 matching over 11 bases. V was clipped by 4 bases and J by 6 bases; unmatched bases: 11. There are 16 residues in the CDR3. Germline V lookup: CDR1 SGHNT, CDR2 YYREEE (reference sequence). CDR3 sequence: CASSPERDRGWAEAFF. CDR3 sequence (DNA): TGTGCCAGCAGCCCGGAACGGGACAGGGGGTGGGCTGAAGCTTTCTTT.

This clone was seen a handful of times. The chain couples TRBV28 to TRBJ2-7; 11 positions agree with TRBD2. The junction had 3 bases not matched to a gene; V was cut back by 5 bases and J by 3 bases. Germline loops: CDR1 MDHEN, CDR2 SYDVKM. The CDR3 runs 14 residues. CDR3 sequence: CASSLAGGYYEQYF. As DNA, the CDR3 is TGTGCCAGCAGTCTAGCGGGGGGCTACTACGAGCAGTACTTC.

This rearrangement joins TRBV7-9 to TRBJ2-7; D may correspond to TRBD1 or TRBD2 (6 bases each). The CDR3 totals 17 residues. CDR1 is SEHNR and CDR2 is FQNEAQ in the germline V gene (reference sequence). V lost 4 bases and J 0 bases, leaving 19 bases between the germline ends. CDR3: CASSSIRGVAPSYEQYF. Written as DNA, the CDR3 is TGTGCCAGCAGCTCCATTAGGGGGGTTGCCCCCTCCTACGAGCAGTACTTC.

This chain uses TRBV2 with TRBJ1-4; maybe TRBD1 (5 bases). V was pared by 7 bases and J by 4 bases, with 16 bases between. Germline V gene sequence: CDR1 SNHLY, CDR2 FYNNEI. The CDR3 has 15 residues. The CDR3 coding sequence is TGTGCCAGCACCTCGGTTGGGACGGATAATGAAAAACTGTTTTTT. As protein: CASTSVGTDNEKLFF.

The chain is built from TRBV4-3 and TRBJ2-4, with D perhaps TRBD1 or TRBD2 (5 bases each). Germline CDR1 and CDR2: LGHNA and YSLEER. The V gene lost 4 bases and the J gene lost 10 bases, with 14 bases spanning the gap. This CDR3 has 13 amino acids. CDR3: CASSRGPRTIQYF. In DNA, the CDR3 is TGCGCCAGCAGCCGGGGACCGAGAACGATTCAGTACTTC.

The CDR3 sequence: CASSIGQGFMNTEAFF. The CDR3 bases are TGTGCCAGTAGTATTGGACAGGGCTTCATGAACACTGAAGCTTTCTTT. The rearrangement uses TRBV19 and TRBJ1-1; 8 bases map to TRBD1. Germline loops: CDR1 LNHDA, CDR2 SQIVND (reference sequence). This CDR3 region has 16 residues. Trimming took 3 bases from V and 0 from J; bases not matched to a gene: 6.

This chain connects TRBV4-1 to TRBJ2-5; TRBD2 aligns across 10 bases. V lost 1 base and J lost 7; bases outside the gene matches: 15. This CDR3 comprises 18 residues. Germline values: CDR1 MGHRA, CDR2 YSYEKL. In nucleotides, the CDR3 is TGCGCCAGCAGCCAAGTGCCCGGGACTAGCGACCTCAAGGGGACCCAGTACTTC. Its protein is CASSQVPGTSDLKGTQYF.